One sample yielded the 21 T cell receptor beta chains listed below, sequenced in a study of cytomegalovirus exposure and HLA in healthy donors. PCR amplification relied on 60 Vbeta primers (plus 13 Jbeta primers). Profiling relied on immunoSEQ multiplex PCR, and the TCRdb table lists in-frame clones only, not all of them. Of approximately 90,000 clones in the sample, approximately 80% are singletons; the top ten hold more than 3%. The sequenced material came from PBMCs. The receptor source for this set is a young man in good health and CMV-seronegative.

V usage is TRBV19 and J usage is TRBJ2-1; D unclear. The CDR3 is 12 residues long. V was trimmed by 2 bases and J by 8 bases, leaving 7 bases between them. Germline assignment: CDR1 LNHDA and CDR2 SQIVND (reference sequence). CDR3 protein: CASSIFSDEQFF. DNA for the CDR3: TGTGCCAGTAGTATATTCTCGGATGAGCAGTTCTTC.

The V gene is TRBV9, the J gene TRBJ2-1; 12 bases map to TRBD2. Germline V CDR1 and CDR2: SGDLS, YYNGEE. After removal of 0 bases from V and 8 bases from J, the junction contained 3 bases not matched to a gene. CDR3 size: 15 residues. This CDR3 reads CASSVAASGRDEQFF. CDR3 sequence (DNA): TGTGCCAGCAGCGTAGCGGCTAGCGGGAGGGATGAGCAGTTCTTC.

Concerning this clone: Here the CDR3 omits its conserved ending phenylalanine or tryptophan, so a read error is the likely source. V gene TRBV6-1 combines with J gene TRBJ1-4; 7 bases line up with TRBD1. Germline CDR1 MNHNS, CDR2 SASEGT. V lost 6 bases, J lost 8 bases, and 9 bases stayed unmatched. The CDR3 loop spans 14 amino acids. CDR3: CASSGDRVREKLFS. The CDR3 region has the DNA TGTGCCAGCAGCGGAGACAGGGTCCGCGAAAAACTGTTTTCT.

V and J are TRBV7-9 and TRBJ2-7; 14 nucleotides match TRBD2. The CDR3 extends over 16 amino acids. The V segment lost 5 bases and the J segment 7 bases; nucleotides outside the gene matches: 10. Germline V gene sequence: CDR1 SEHNR, CDR2 FQNEAQ (reference sequence). Written as DNA, the CDR3 is TGTGCCAGCAGCATCCGGGGACTAGCGGGAGAGAGGGAGCAGTACTTC. It translates to CASSIRGLAGEREQYF.

The V and J genes are TRBV29-1 and TRBJ2-5; the D is unclear. There are 13 residues in the CDR3. V was clipped by 3 bases and J by 3 bases, with 11 bases between them. The germline CDR1 and CDR2 sequences are SQVTM and ANQGSEA. This CDR3 reads CSVDTNRKETQYF. The CDR3 bases are TGCAGCGTTGACACAAATCGAAAAGAGACCCAGTACTTC.

V is TRBV5-1 and J is TRBJ2-5; D is undetermined. The end of the DNA is better explained by TRBJ2-7, so the J call may be wrong. CDR3 length: 15 residues. From germline, CDR1 is SGHRS and CDR2 YFSETQ. The chain's CDR3 is CASRSSPTPTYEQYF. The CDR3 nucleotides read TGCGCCAGCAGATCTTCCCCTACCCCCACCTACGAGCAGTACTTC.

The V gene is TRBV6-6, the J gene TRBJ2-7; D not resolved. Trimming removed 5 bases from V and 0 bases from J, with 11 bases in between. This CDR3 is 14 amino acids long. Germline V lookup: CDR1 MNHNY, CDR2 SVGAGI (reference sequence). The CDR3 DNA is TGTGCCAGCAGTAACCCCGGTAGCTCCTACGAGCAGTACTTC. Its protein product is CASSNPGSSYEQYF.

The genes are TRBV7-2 and TRBJ2-7, with D possibly matching TRBD1 (6 bases). Germline-derived CDR1 and CDR2 are SGHTA and FQGNSA. Trimming shortened V by 3 bases and J by 5 bases, and 11 bases separated the two germline ends. The CDR3 is 13 amino acids. CDR3 in DNA: TGTGCCAGCAGCTTTACCACAGGGCACGAGCAGTACTTC. Its protein is CASSFTTGHEQYF.

V gene TRBV28 combines with J gene TRBJ1-2; 9 bases are shared with TRBD1. Germline CDR1 reads MDHEN; CDR2 reads SYDVKM. There are 13 residues in the CDR3. The V gene end was trimmed by 6 bases and the J gene end by 6 bases; junction bases not matched to a gene: 5. CDR3 sequence reads: CASRYRDRDGYTF. In DNA, the CDR3 is TGTGCCAGCAGGTACCGGGACAGGGATGGCTACACCTTC.

The chain has TRBV7-9 and TRBJ1-5; 9 nucleotides align to TRBD1. Trimming removed 1 base from V and 1 base from J; junction bases left unmatched: 8. This CDR3 comprises 18 residues. Germline loops: CDR1 SEHNR, CDR2 FQNEAQ (reference sequence). The CDR3 bases are TGTGCCAGCAGCTTAGGACAGGGGGATAGTGTGAGCAATCAGCCCCAGCATTTT. Encoded protein: CASSLGQGDSVSNQPQHF.

The rearrangement joins TRBV7-8 to TRBJ2-1; D perhaps matches TRBD2 (5 bases). Between the trimmed V and J ends, which lost 5 bases and 0 bases, there was a span of 14 bases. The CDR3 extends over 16 amino acids. Germline-derived CDR1 and CDR2 are SGHVS and FQNEAQ. CDR3 sequence (DNA): TGTGCCAGCAGCCCGGCGCGGGTAAGCTCCTACAATGAGCAGTTCTTC. It yields the protein CASSPARVSSYNEQFF.

V and J are TRBV6-6 and TRBJ2-4, with a weak D call TRBD2 (5 bases). Germline V gene data show CDR1 as MNHNY and CDR2 as SVGAGI (reference sequence). Trimming took off 6 bases at V and 9 bases at J, with 9 bases between the two ends. The CDR3 consists of 11 residues. The CDR3 nucleotides read TGTGCCAGCAGCCCCCGGGGCATTCAGTACTTC. Translating it yields CASSPRGIQYF.

This sequence joins TRBV30 and TRBJ1-2; a weak D match, TRBD1 (5 bases). This CDR3 has 15 residues. V was trimmed by 3 bases and J by 3 bases, leaving 17 bases between them. The germline V gene has CDR1 GTSNPN and CDR2 SVGIG (reference sequence). The CDR3 protein is CAWRGEYRLDYGYTF. The DNA for the CDR3 is TGTGCCTGGAGAGGCGAATACAGGTTGGACTATGGCTACACCTTC.

The chain recombines TRBV30 with TRBJ2-2; 9 bases agree with TRBD2. Looked up from germline, CDR1 is GTSNPN and CDR2 is SVGIG (reference sequence). V was pared by 5 bases and J by 4 bases, with 5 bases of the junction left unmatched. The CDR3 runs to 14 residues. In DNA form, the CDR3 reads TGTGCCTGGGCCCCGGGACTAGCCACCGGGGAGCTGTTTTTT. Residues: CAWAPGLATGELFF.

V is TRBV28 and J is TRBJ1-5; D perhaps matches TRBD1 (6 bases). V lost 5 bases, J lost 4 bases, and 12 bases lay in between. Germline loops: CDR1 MDHEN, CDR2 SYDVKM. The CDR3 runs to 14 residues. CDR3 DNA sequence: TGTGCCAGCAGTAAACGACAGGAGAATCAGCCCCAGCATTTT. Protein: CASSKRQENQPQHF.

The CDR3 DNA follows: TGTGCCAGCAGCCCGGACAGGGGTGACTATCAGCCCCAGCATTTT. Its protein is CASSPDRGDYQPQHF. The chain recombines TRBV11-2 with TRBJ1-5, with TRBD1 identical over 9 bases. Germline lookup yields CDR1 SGHAT and CDR2 FQNNGV. V shed 5 bases, J shed 5 bases, and the junction held 7 bases outside the gene matches. The CDR3 covers 15 residues.

The chain joins TRBV5-1 to TRBJ2-1, with 9 bases lining up with TRBD1. From germline, CDR1 is SGHRS and CDR2 YFSETQ. This CDR3 is 14 amino acids long. Germline trimming cut 4 bases from V and 3 bases from J; bases unmatched to any gene: 2. CDR3 sequence: CASSPTGGYNEQFF. CDR3 bases: TGCGCCAGCAGCCCGACAGGGGGCTACAATGAGCAGTTCTTC.

This sequence joins TRBV5-4 and TRBJ2-3; D not certain. From germline, CDR1 is SGHNT and CDR2 YYREEE (reference sequence). V gave up 4 bases and J gave up 4 bases, with 10 bases separating them. The CDR3 covers 13 residues. CDR3 sequence reads: CASSLESADTQYF. The CDR3 DNA sequence: TGTGCCAGCAGCCTAGAGTCTGCAGATACGCAGTATTTT. The whole variable domain, remainder taken from reference TRBV5-4 and TRBJ2-3, is ETGVTQSPTHLIKTRGQQVTLRCSSQSGHNTVSWYQQALGQGPQFIFQYYREEENGRGNFPPRFSGLQFPNYSSELNVNALELDDSALYLCASSLESADTQYFGPGTRLTVL.

This sequence joins TRBV6-6 and TRBJ2-2, with 8 nucleotides matching TRBD1. The germline V gene encodes CDR1 MNHNY and CDR2 SVGAGI (reference sequence). V was pared by 7 bases and J by 1 base, with 8 bases of the junction left unmatched. The CDR3 length is 16 residues. CDR3 sequence reads: CASKQGAFGNTGELFF. The CDR3 nucleotides read TGTGCCAGCAAGCAGGGGGCCTTTGGGAACACCGGGGAGCTGTTTTTT.

The gene calls are TRBV30 and TRBJ2-5, with 11 bases fitting TRBD2. Germline CDR1 is GTSNPN and CDR2 is SVGIG (reference sequence). The trim removed 3 bases at V and 7 bases at J, leaving 10 bases unmatched. The CDR3 covers 15 residues. The CDR3 is CAWSPGTSGAATQYF. CDR3 sequence (DNA): TGTGCCTGGAGCCCCGGGACTAGCGGTGCGGCGACCCAGTACTTC. Using reference TRBV30 and TRBJ2-5 for the parts outside the CDR3, the full variable domain is SQTIHQWPATLVQPVGSPLSLECTVEGTSNPNLYWYRQAAGRGLQLLFYSVGIGQISSEVPQNLSASRPQDRQFILSSKKLLLSDSGFYLCAWSPGTSGAATQYFGPGTRLLVL.

This chain links TRBV10-1 with TRBJ2-7, with a possible D match to TRBD2 (6 bases). V was clipped by 3 bases and J by 5 bases, with 17 bases between them. The CDR3 is 15 amino acids. Germline-derived CDR1 and CDR2 are WNHNN and SYGVQD (reference sequence). CDR3: CASSDPAGPLNEQYF. The DNA for the CDR3 is TGCGCCAGCAGTGATCCCGCGGGACCATTAAACGAGCAGTACTTC.